What follows are 3 T cell receptor beta chains derived from one specimen sequenced in a study of blood T cell repertoires in COVID-19. TCRdb's copy holds only in-frame clones and misses some; the assay was immunoSEQ multiplex PCR. The profile shows around 280,000 clones, around nine tenths of them singletons. Source material: peripheral blood. Every receptor here comes from a man between 65 and 85 years old with acute or convalescent COVID-19.

The V and J genes are TRBV19 and TRBJ2-3; D is ambiguous. Trimming removed 3 bases at V and 4 bases at J, with 8 bases between. This CDR3 is built from 13 residues. Germline CDR1 LNHDA, CDR2 SQIVND (reference sequence). The CDR3: CASSIPVSDTQYF. DNA for the CDR3: TGTGCCAGTAGTATTCCGGTTTCAGATACGCAGTATTTT.

This chain connects TRBV5-1 to TRBJ2-1; tentative D call: TRBD2 (5 bases). This CDR3 has 16 amino acids. Trimming took 0 bases from V and 7 from J, leaving 17 bases between them. Germline-derived CDR1 and CDR2 are SGHRS and YFSETQ. The CDR3 bases are TGCGCCAGCAGCTTGGGCGGCTCGGGAATAGCTAATGAGCAGTTCTTC. This sequence encodes CASSLGGSGIANEQFF.

The count of this clone is one. The rearrangement joins TRBV12-3 or TRBV12-4 to TRBJ1-5; D not certain. The CDR3 is made up of 13 amino acids. V gave up 4 bases and J gave up 3 bases, with 7 bases separating them. The CDR3 region is CASSSRFNQPQHF. The CDR3 coding sequence is TGTGCCAGCAGTTCCCGGTTCAATCAGCCCCAGCATTTT.